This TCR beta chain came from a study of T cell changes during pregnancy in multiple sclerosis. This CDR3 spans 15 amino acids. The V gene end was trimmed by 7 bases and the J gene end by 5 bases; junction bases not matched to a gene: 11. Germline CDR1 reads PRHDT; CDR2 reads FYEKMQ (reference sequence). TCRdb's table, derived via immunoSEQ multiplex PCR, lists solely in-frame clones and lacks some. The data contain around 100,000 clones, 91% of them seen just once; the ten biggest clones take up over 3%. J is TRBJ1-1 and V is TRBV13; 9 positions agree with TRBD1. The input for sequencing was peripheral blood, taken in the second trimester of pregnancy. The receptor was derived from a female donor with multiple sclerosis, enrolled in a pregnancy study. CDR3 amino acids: CASTETGGMETEAFF. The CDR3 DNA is TGTGCCAGCACCGAGACAGGGGGAATGGAAACTGAAGCTTTCTTT.